Listed here is a single TCR beta chain. Looked up from germline, CDR1 is LNHNV and CDR2 is YYDKDF (reference sequence). With V trimmed by 4 bases and J by 12 bases, 13 bases remained unmatched. The CDR3 is 15 amino acids. This record belongs to a study of blood T cell repertoires in COVID-19. Study summary: Material from acute and convalescent COVID-19 was sourced from the United States, Italy and Spain. T cells, B-cell-depleted T cells, or PBMCs supplied cDNA or gDNA.

Generated by immunoSEQ multiplex PCR, the TCRdb table keeps only in-frame clones and is missing some. The sample shows about 83,000 clones, approximately 90% of them seen only once. The origin of this receptor is a woman in her 50s with active or convalescent COVID-19. Sequenced material: peripheral blood. The V and J genes are TRBV15 and TRBJ1-1; 11 bases line up with TRBD1. The CDR3 DNA reads as TGTGCCACCAGCACCACCGGGACAGGGGGAGATAGTCCTTTCTTT. This codes for CATSTTGTGGDSPFF.